These 30 T cell receptor beta chains came from one sample sequenced in a study of human T cells and chemical hapten exposure. Time point indicated: patch test 1, 2 weeks after DPC sensitization. Treatment denoted: therapeutic diphenylcyclopropenone sensitization with weekly scalp DPC. From the RACE reads, TCRdb called clonotypes with MiXCR, one entry per CDR3 protein. The data hold about 380,000 distinct CDR3 sequences, with about 4.4% observed a single time. Here the sequenced sample was whole blood, taken in connection with sensitization to the hapten diphenylcyclopropenone (DPC). The receptors stem from a woman aged 50 to 60 with alopecia areata. Some clones in this sample may be carry-over from other donors' samples.

The CDR3: CSARVPSYEQYF. In DNA, the CDR3 is TGCAGTGCTAGAGTTCCCTCCTACGAGCAGTACTTC. The rearrangement joins TRBV20-1 to TRBJ2-7; no clear D gene. The CDR3 has 12 residues. The germline V gene encodes CDR1 DFQATT and CDR2 SNEGSKA (reference sequence). V was trimmed by 1 base and J by 0 bases, leaving 4 bases between them.

There are many counts of this clonotype. The chain combines TRBV9 with TRBJ2-2; 11 nucleotides agree with TRBD2. Trimming at V came to 5 bases and at J to 7 bases, leaving 4 bases not matched to a gene. Germline loops: CDR1 SGDLS, CDR2 YYNGEE. This CDR3 is built from 14 residues. CDR3 residues: CASRLAGDVGELFF. The CDR3 nucleotides read TGTGCCAGCAGACTAGCGGGAGACGTCGGGGAGCTGTTTTTT.

This clonotype was seen repeatedly, ten times or more. The chain couples TRBV12-3 or TRBV12-4 to TRBJ1-5; the D gene is possibly TRBD1 (5 bases). The CDR3 spans 15 residues. Trimming cost V 4 bases and J 6 bases, with 16 bases left between them. CDR3 in DNA: TGTGCCAGCAGTTCCCGGGGGGAGGGGAGTCAGCCCCAGCATTTT. Its translation: CASSSRGEGSQPQHF.

This clonotype was counted many times. CDR3 residues: CASSAGGTNQPQHF. The CDR3 bases are TGTGCCAGCAGTGCCGGGGGGACCAATCAGCCCCAGCATTTT. The chain employs TRBV6-5 and TRBJ1-5, with D perhaps matching TRBD1 (5 bases). V shed 5 bases and J shed 3 bases, with 11 bases lying between them. This CDR3 has 14 amino acids. Per germline, CDR1 MNHEY and CDR2 SVGAGI.

This clonotype was detected many times. The chain carries TRBV4-1 and TRBJ1-1, with D unclear. This CDR3 comprises 13 residues. CDR1 is MGHRA, CDR2 YSYEKL, per germline. V lost 1 base and J lost 4, with 7 bases in between. The CDR3 sequence: CASSQVPGTEAFF. The CDR3 nucleotides read TGCGCCAGCAGCCAAGTTCCGGGCACTGAAGCTTTCTTT.

The V call is TRBV18, the J call TRBJ1-5; tentative D call: TRBD1 (6 bases). With 3 bases removed from V and 4 bases from J, the gap between germline ends came to 16 bases. Germline V CDR1 and CDR2: KGHSH, LQKENI. This CDR3 contains 16 residues. CDR3 nucleotide sequence: TGTGCCAGCTCACCGGGGGCACAGGAGCCTAATCAGCCCCAGCATTTT. Translating gives CASSPGAQEPNQPQHF.

This clonotype was counted many times. The CDR3, as DNA: TGTGCCAGCAGTCTGGCGTTTGGCACTGAAGCTTTCTTT. Translated, it gives CASSLAFGTEAFF. The chain has TRBV27 and TRBJ1-1; D gene ambiguous. Trimming stripped 5 bases from V and 4 bases from J, with 11 bases between. Germline V gives CDR1 MNHEY, CDR2 SMNVEV (reference sequence). The CDR3 is 13 residues long.

This clonotype was seen repeatedly, ten times or more. The gene calls are TRBV4-1 and TRBJ1-1, with no clear D. CDR3 length: 13 amino acids. Trimming took 1 base from V and 3 from J, leaving 6 bases between them. Germline CDR1 MGHRA, CDR2 YSYEKL. Here the CDR3 reads CASSQVRYTEAFF. CDR3 bases: TGCGCCAGCAGCCAAGTGAGGTACACTGAAGCTTTCTTT.

The sample holds a few counts of this clonotype. The gene calls are TRBV7-2 and TRBJ2-3, with 7 bases matching TRBD1. Germline trimming cut 7 bases from V and 0 bases from J; bases unmatched to any gene: 4. The germline V gene encodes CDR1 SGHTA and CDR2 FQGNSA. CDR3 length equals 14 residues. CDR3 DNA: TGTGCCAGCACTAACAGGGGCAGCACAGATACGCAGTATTTT. Its translation: CASTNRGSTDTQYF. Complete variable domain (other parts from reference TRBV7-2 and TRBJ2-3): GAGVSQSPSNKVTEKGKDVELRCDPISGHTALYWYRQSLGQGLEFLIYFQGNSAPDKSGLPSDRFSAERTGGSVSTLTIQRTQQEDSAVYLCASTNRGSTDTQYFGPGTRLTVL.

The chain links TRBV24-1 to TRBJ2-3; TRBD2 aligns across 10 bases. The CDR3 extends over 18 amino acids. J lost 6 bases, V lost 3 bases, and 14 bases had no gene match. Germline V lookup: CDR1 KGHDR, CDR2 SFDVKD. The CDR3: CATSDPGQSGGAVDTQYF. CDR3 coding DNA: TGTGCCACCAGTGATCCAGGCCAGAGCGGGGGGGCCGTTGATACGCAGTATTTT.

Ten or more counts support this clonotype. The chain combines TRBV9 with TRBJ2-1, with 9 nucleotides matching TRBD1. V trimming: 3 bases; J trimming: 4 bases; junction bases outside the gene matches: 8. The CDR3 consists of 16 residues. Germline V gives CDR1 SGDLS, CDR2 YYNGEE. The CDR3 sequence: CASSARTGGAYNEQFF. CDR3 DNA sequence: TGTGCCAGCAGCGCGCGAACAGGGGGCGCTTACAATGAGCAGTTCTTC.

This clonotype was counted ten times or more. V and J are TRBV28 and TRBJ2-5; TRBD2 might be the D (7 bases). In germline, CDR1 is MDHEN, CDR2 SYDVKM. CDR3 length: 13 amino acids. Trimming took off 8 bases at V and 2 bases at J, with 12 bases between the two ends. The CDR3 region is CASRGAGQETQYF. DNA of the CDR3: TGTGCCAGCCGGGGGGCTGGTCAAGAGACCCAGTACTTC.

A few counts support this clonotype. This CDR3 is CASSSSLTRHQETQYF. The CDR3 bases are TGCGCCAGCAGCTCGTCCCTGACACGACACCAAGAGACCCAGTACTTC. The chain combines TRBV5-1 with TRBJ2-5, with D uncertain. CDR3 length: 16 amino acids. V lost 3 bases and J 0 bases, leaving 15 bases between the germline ends. Per the germline V gene, CDR1 is SGHRS and CDR2 is YFSETQ.

This clonotype has at least ten counts. V usage is TRBV15 and J usage is TRBJ2-3; TRBD1 aligns across 11 bases. The V segment lost 2 bases and the J segment 4 bases; nucleotides outside the gene matches: 2. The CDR3 loop spans 15 amino acids. Germline loops: CDR1 LNHNV, CDR2 YYDKDF (reference sequence). The CDR3 sequence is CATSRPGQGADTQYF. Here the CDR3 DNA reads TGTGCCACCAGCAGACCGGGACAGGGGGCAGATACGCAGTATTTT.

The rearrangement uses TRBV20-1 and TRBJ2-3; D unclear. V was cut by 5 bases and J by 0 bases, with 15 bases left in between. The CDR3 has 15 residues. Germline-derived CDR1 and CDR2 are DFQATT and SNEGSKA (reference sequence). This CDR3 is CSAHRERPSTDTQYF. CDR3 sequence (DNA): TGCAGTGCTCACCGTGAACGGCCTAGCACAGATACGCAGTATTTT.

This clonotype was seen ten or more times. CDR3 nucleotides: TGCGCCAGCCGGCGTAGCGGGAAAGAGACCCAGTACTTC. Its translation: CASRRSGKETQYF. J is TRBJ2-5 and V is TRBV5-1, with TRBD2 matching 8 bases. The CDR3 loop spans 13 amino acids. Per the germline V gene, CDR1 is SGHRS and CDR2 is YFSETQ. Trimming at V came to 7 bases and at J to 3 bases, leaving 5 bases not matched to a gene.

This clonotype was observed many times. J is TRBJ1-6 and V is TRBV7-9; 8 positions match TRBD1. The V segment lost 5 bases and the J segment 12 bases; nucleotides outside the gene matches: 6. The CDR3 runs to 13 residues. The V gene's germline CDR1 is SEHNR and CDR2 FQNEAQ (reference sequence). The CDR3, as DNA: TGTGCCAGCAGCATGGACAGGGACGGACCCCTCCACTTT. Protein product: CASSMDRDGPLHF.

This chain uses TRBV3-1 with TRBJ1-1; 7 positions match TRBD1. The V segment lost 4 bases and the J segment 1 base; nucleotides outside the gene matches: 12. Looked up from germline, CDR1 is LGHDT and CDR2 is YNNKEL (reference sequence). This CDR3 has 17 residues. CDR3: CASSPGRTGPRNTEAFF. The CDR3 nucleotides read TGTGCCAGCAGCCCCGGCCGGACAGGTCCTAGGAACACTGAAGCTTTCTTT.

This clonotype was detected ten times or more. The rearrangement uses TRBV20-1 and TRBJ2-7; D may be TRBD2 (6 bases). The V end was cut by 4 bases, the J end by 3 bases, with 16 bases between. This CDR3 has 14 amino acids. CDR1 DFQATT and CDR2 SNEGSKA come from the germline V gene (reference sequence). This CDR3 reads CSAKLRSSDYEQYF. The CDR3 DNA reads TGCAGTGCTAAGCTTCGGTCTAGCGACTACGAGCAGTACTTC.

This clonotype was found many times. The J gene is TRBJ2-1, the V gene TRBV20-1, with TRBD2 identical over 13 bases. With 1 base clipped from V and 10 bases from J, the junction kept 7 bases outside the gene matches. The CDR3 is 15 amino acids. Germline CDR1 and CDR2: DFQATT and SNEGSKA (reference sequence). Written as DNA, the CDR3 is TGCAGTGCTAGAGGCACTAGCGGGGGGGTGGTGGAGCAGTTCTTC. Its protein product is CSARGTSGGVVEQFF.

The table lists this clonotype with many counts. The genes are TRBV27 and TRBJ2-5; D perhaps matches TRBD1 (6 bases). V lost 3 bases and J 0 bases, leaving 8 bases between the germline ends. The CDR3 is 14 residues long. Germline CDR1 and CDR2: MNHEY and SMNVEV (reference sequence). DNA for the CDR3: TGTGCCAGCAGTTTCACAGGGTACCAAGAGACCCAGTACTTC. Translation gives CASSFTGYQETQYF.

This clonotype was observed at least ten times. The rearrangement joins TRBV13 to TRBJ1-1; D unclear. Germline CDR1 and CDR2: PRHDT and FYEKMQ (reference sequence). Trimming shortened V by 3 bases and J by 6 bases, and 11 bases separated the two germline ends. The CDR3 length is 13 residues. The CDR3 spells CASSFPGVAEAFF. The CDR3 nucleotides are TGTGCCAGCAGCTTTCCGGGAGTGGCTGAAGCTTTCTTT.

The CDR3 DNA is TGTGCCAGCAGTTTACATCCAGGGCTGGACAAAAACATTCAGTACTTC. Translating it yields CASSLHPGLDKNIQYF. This chain connects TRBV12-3 or TRBV12-4 to TRBJ2-4; D perhaps matches TRBD1 (5 bases). V was cut by 2 bases and J by 3 bases, with 14 bases left in between. The CDR3 runs 16 residues.

This clonotype was recorded a few times. This rearrangement joins TRBV4-1 to TRBJ2-2, with a tentative D call TRBD1 (5 bases). This CDR3 spans 16 amino acids. Trimming left V 0 bases short and J 2 bases short, with 10 bases between. Germline loops: CDR1 MGHRA, CDR2 YSYEKL. CDR3 region: CASSQDGQGNTGELFF. The DNA for the CDR3 is TGCGCCAGCAGCCAAGATGGCCAGGGAAACACCGGGGAGCTGTTTTTT.

In this sample, this clonotype turned up a few times. As DNA, the CDR3 is TGTGCCAGCAGCTTCGTGGCGAGCGGGGTAGATACGCAGTATTTT. Amino acids: CASSFVASGVDTQYF. The gene calls are TRBV11-2 and TRBJ2-3; 7 positions match TRBD2. The CDR3 is made up of 15 amino acids. J was trimmed by 5 bases and V by 3 bases; bases with no gene match: 8. Germline V gene data show CDR1 as SGHAT and CDR2 as FQNNGV.

This clonotype came up many times. This chain uses TRBV6-6 with TRBJ2-3; no firm D call. CDR3 length: 11 amino acids. Deletions cut 6 bases from V and 2 bases from J, with 3 bases between. Germline V gene data show CDR1 as MNHNY and CDR2 as SVGAGI (reference sequence). CDR3: CASRVTDTQYF. CDR3 nucleotide sequence: TGTGCCAGCAGAGTCACAGATACGCAGTATTTT.

This clonotype was found many times. This chain joins TRBV6-1 and TRBJ1-2; no firm D call. CDR3 length: 14 amino acids. V dropped 1 base and J dropped 2 bases, with 8 bases sitting between them. Germline V gene data show CDR1 as MNHNS and CDR2 as SASEGT. The CDR3 sequence: CASSEGGRNYGYTF. The CDR3 nucleotides are TGTGCCAGCAGTGAAGGGGGTCGCAACTATGGCTACACCTTC.

The chain combines TRBV5-1 with TRBJ2-7; D remains ambiguous. CDR3 length: 14 amino acids. The germline V gene encodes CDR1 SGHRS and CDR2 YFSETQ. Trimming removed 5 bases at V and 5 bases at J, with 17 bases between. The CDR3 loop is CASSRGVETNEQYF. The CDR3 DNA sequence: TGCGCCAGCAGTCGTGGGGTTGAGACGAACGAGCAGTACTTC. Combining the CDR3 with reference TRBV5-1 and TRBJ2-7 gives the whole variable domain KAGVTQTPRYLIKTRGQQVTLSCSPISGHRSVSWYQQTPGQGLQFLFEYFSETQRNKGNFPGRFSGRQFSNSRSEMNVSTLELGDSALYLCASSRGVETNEQYFGPGTRLTVT.

This clonotype was detected many times. The chain carries TRBV6-2 or TRBV6-3 and TRBJ2-1; no clear D. Germline values: CDR1 MNHEY, CDR2 SVGEGT. The CDR3 spans 18 residues. Trimming removed 6 bases from V and 9 bases from J, with 30 bases in between. CDR3: CASSQNHLPGYPTGEQFF. CDR3 nucleotides: TGTGCCAGCAGCCAGAACCACCTTCCGGGCTACCCAACGGGTGAGCAGTTCTTC.

This clonotype was counted a few times. The chain is built from TRBV6-6 and TRBJ2-5; the D gene is possibly TRBD2 (6 bases). The CDR3 has 13 residues. The V gene lost 2 bases and the J gene lost 3 bases, with 7 bases spanning the gap. CDR1 MNHNY and CDR2 SVGAGI come from the germline V gene (reference sequence). CDR3 sequence reads: CASSYAGKETQYF. The CDR3 bases are TGTGCCAGCAGTTACGCGGGAAAAGAGACCCAGTACTTC.